Following are 18 T cell receptor beta chains from one sample sequenced in a study of blood T cell repertoires in COVID-19. TCRdb keeps only in-frame clones here, not all; method: immunoSEQ multiplex PCR. Of some 400,000 clones in the sample, 90% to 95% were seen once. The sequenced sample consisted of PBMCs or T cells enriched from blood (not recorded which). Receptor source: a woman aged 40-49 years who had been exposed to COVID-19.

This clone was seen a few times. The rearrangement uses TRBV6-2 or TRBV6-3 and TRBJ2-6; D may be TRBD1 (5 bases). The CDR3 has 15 amino acids. The ends were cut back, 2 bases at V and 4 bases at J, with 9 bases in the middle. Germline lookup yields CDR1 MNHEY and CDR2 SVGEGT. The CDR3 nucleotides are TGTGCCAGCAGTTACAGGAGACAGGGGGCCAACGTCCTGACTTTC. This sequence encodes CASSYRRQGANVLTF.

V gene TRBV12-3 or TRBV12-4 combines with J gene TRBJ1-1; maybe TRBD1 (6 bases). CDR3 length: 13 residues. V was cut by 4 bases and J by 6 bases, with 12 bases left in between. The CDR3 bases are TGTGCCAGCAGTTCAACAGGGAAGGCTGAAGCTTTCTTT. Translated: CASSSTGKAEAFF.

The rearrangement joins TRBV30 to TRBJ1-4; unclear D gene. V was shortened by 1 base and J by 3 bases, with 12 bases between the two germline ends. This CDR3 has 15 residues. Germline V CDR1 and CDR2: GTSNPN, SVGIG (reference sequence). In DNA form, the CDR3 reads TGTGCCTGGAGTGCCACCGGGTCCCCTAATGAAAAACTGTTTTTT. This sequence encodes CAWSATGSPNEKLFF.

The sample holds many counts of this clone. The chain combines TRBV6-2 or TRBV6-3 with TRBJ2-1; 9 bases match TRBD2. Germline lookup yields CDR1 MNHEY and CDR2 SVGEGT. V lost 2 bases and J lost 1; bases outside the gene matches: 6. The CDR3 has 17 residues. The CDR3 is CASSYVAGGSSYNEQFF. CDR3 nucleotide sequence: TGTGCCAGCAGTTACGTCGCGGGAGGGTCTTCCTACAATGAGCAGTTCTTC.

This clone was seen once. The gene calls are TRBV6-5 and TRBJ1-6; D remains ambiguous. Deletions cut 9 bases from V and 4 bases from J, with 16 bases between. From germline, CDR1 is MNHEY and CDR2 SVGAGI. The CDR3 consists of 15 residues. CDR3 loop: CASSSSEFYNSPLHF. DNA for the CDR3: TGTGCCAGTTCCTCTAGCGAGTTTTATAATTCACCCCTCCACTTT.

This clone has only a few counts. V and J are TRBV5-1 and TRBJ2-1; TRBD2 agrees at 8 bases. Germline V CDR1 and CDR2: SGHRS, YFSETQ. This CDR3 comprises 15 residues. Trimming took 1 base from V and 4 from J; bases not matched to a gene: 4. CDR3 residues: CASSLTSGVYNEQFF. Written as DNA, the CDR3 is TGCGCCAGCAGCTTGACTAGCGGAGTTTACAATGAGCAGTTCTTC.

Written as DNA, the CDR3 is TGCGCCAGCAGCCCGCGCGTACCCGCGAACACCGGGGAGCTGTTTTTT. Translated, it gives CASSPRVPANTGELFF. The rearrangement joins TRBV5-1 to TRBJ2-2, with D unclear. Trimming took off 4 bases at V and 0 bases at J, with 13 bases between the two ends. The germline gives CDR1 SGHRS, CDR2 YFSETQ. The CDR3 sequence is 16 residues long.

The chain recombines TRBV2 with TRBJ2-1; D gene unclear. The CDR3 runs 15 residues. Germline V gives CDR1 SNHLY, CDR2 FYNNEI. V was clipped by 6 bases and J by 0 bases, with 12 bases between them. CDR3 amino acids: CASSPAGSSYNEQFF. CDR3 nucleotide sequence: TGTGCCAGCAGCCCCGCTGGTAGCTCCTACAATGAGCAGTTCTTC.

The chain uses TRBV6-2 or TRBV6-3 and TRBJ2-1; the D gene is possibly TRBD2 (5 bases). The CDR3 has 15 amino acids. Trimming cost V 3 bases and J 2 bases, with 11 bases left between them. Germline CDR1 is MNHEY and CDR2 is SVGEGT. The chain's CDR3 is CASSYRTRTYNEQFF. CDR3 in DNA: TGTGCCAGCAGTTATAGGACTCGTACCTACAATGAGCAGTTCTTC.

The V gene is TRBV30, the J gene TRBJ1-2, with D unresolved. This CDR3 spans 17 amino acids. Trimming took 2 bases from V and 3 from J, leaving 22 bases between them. Germline values: CDR1 GTSNPN, CDR2 SVGIG (reference sequence). CDR3 sequence reads: CAWSLNLIPGAHYGYTF. Written as DNA, the CDR3 is TGTGCCTGGAGTTTAAACCTTATACCGGGAGCCCACTATGGCTACACCTTC.

The chain joins TRBV5-6 to TRBJ1-2, with D tentatively TRBD1 (6 bases). CDR1 SGHDT and CDR2 YYEEEE come from the germline V gene. This CDR3 has 14 amino acids. Trimming stripped 5 bases from V and 0 bases from J, with 11 bases between. CDR3 sequence (DNA): TGTGCCAGCAGACCTGACAGGCCTAACTATGGCTACACCTTC. Protein product: CASRPDRPNYGYTF.

V usage is TRBV7-2 and J usage is TRBJ1-2; 8 positions match TRBD1. The CDR3 totals 17 residues. Germline CDR1 reads SGHTA; CDR2 reads FQGNSA. V dropped 1 base and J dropped 8; count of bases not matched to a gene: 15. This chain's CDR3 is CASSLEGPGRTGKGYTF. CDR3 bases: TGTGCCAGCAGCTTAGAAGGACCCGGGAGGACAGGGAAAGGCTACACCTTC. Complete variable domain (other parts from reference TRBV7-2 and TRBJ1-2): GAGVSQSPSNKVTEKGKDVELRCDPISGHTALYWYRQSLGQGLEFLIYFQGNSAPDKSGLPSDRFSAERTGGSVSTLTIQRTQQEDSAVYLCASSLEGPGRTGKGYTFGSGTRLTVV.

The V and J genes are TRBV29-1 and TRBJ1-1; 9 nucleotides agree with TRBD1. The germline CDR1 and CDR2 sequences are SQVTM and ANQGSEA. Trimming at V came to 5 bases and at J to 1 base, leaving 5 bases not matched to a gene. This CDR3 spans 14 amino acids. CDR3 sequence reads: CSVLTGGRNTEAFF. The CDR3 bases are TGCAGCGTTCTGACAGGGGGTAGGAACACTGAAGCTTTCTTT.

The CDR3 protein is CASSPRTGYPYEQYF. CDR3 bases: TGTGCCAGCAGTCCCCGGACAGGGTACCCCTACGAGCAGTACTTC. This chain uses TRBV6-2 or TRBV6-3 with TRBJ2-7; 8 nucleotides match TRBD1. The length of the CDR3 is 15 residues. Germline values: CDR1 MNHEY, CDR2 SVGEGT. Trimming at V came to 5 bases and at J to 2 bases, leaving 8 bases not matched to a gene.

The chain links TRBV2 to TRBJ1-4, with TRBD1 identical over 7 bases. The germline CDR1 and CDR2 sequences are SNHLY and FYNNEI. The trim removed 8 bases at V and 3 bases at J, leaving 3 bases unmatched. The CDR3 sequence is 13 residues long. The CDR3 DNA reads TGTGCCAGCCGCGGGACAGCTAATGAAAAACTGTTTTTT. It encodes CASRGTANEKLFF.

This clone was recorded only once. At one end the junction does not follow the germline gene, possibly because of a read error. V and J are TRBV2 and TRBJ1-1, with 12 bases fitting TRBD1. The CDR3 is 14 residues long. CDR1 and CDR2 (germline): SNHLY, FYNNEI. The CDR3 is CASRIPGQGAAAMF. Here the CDR3 DNA reads TGTGCCAGCAGGATCCCGGGACAGGGGGCGGCGGCCATGTTT.

This chain's CDR3 is CASSKDRGNTIYF. Written as DNA, the CDR3 is TGCGCCAGCAGCAAGGACAGGGGAAACACCATATATTTT. The V gene is TRBV10-2, the J gene TRBJ1-3; the match to TRBD1 covers 7 bases. There are 13 residues in the CDR3. Germline values: CDR1 WSHSY, CDR2 SAAADI. After removal of 6 bases from V and 4 bases from J, the junction contained 3 bases not matched to a gene.

This clone has a single count. In DNA form, the CDR3 reads TGTGCCAGCAGCGTTATTACCCGGGACAGCTTAAATGAAAAACTGTTTTTT. Its protein is CASSVITRDSLNEKLFF. The rearrangement joins TRBV5-6 to TRBJ1-4, with 7 bases aligning to TRBD1. The CDR3 sequence is 17 residues long. Unmatched junction bases numbered 14, after V lost 4 bases and J lost 5 bases. CDR1 and CDR2 (germline): SGHDT, YYEEEE.